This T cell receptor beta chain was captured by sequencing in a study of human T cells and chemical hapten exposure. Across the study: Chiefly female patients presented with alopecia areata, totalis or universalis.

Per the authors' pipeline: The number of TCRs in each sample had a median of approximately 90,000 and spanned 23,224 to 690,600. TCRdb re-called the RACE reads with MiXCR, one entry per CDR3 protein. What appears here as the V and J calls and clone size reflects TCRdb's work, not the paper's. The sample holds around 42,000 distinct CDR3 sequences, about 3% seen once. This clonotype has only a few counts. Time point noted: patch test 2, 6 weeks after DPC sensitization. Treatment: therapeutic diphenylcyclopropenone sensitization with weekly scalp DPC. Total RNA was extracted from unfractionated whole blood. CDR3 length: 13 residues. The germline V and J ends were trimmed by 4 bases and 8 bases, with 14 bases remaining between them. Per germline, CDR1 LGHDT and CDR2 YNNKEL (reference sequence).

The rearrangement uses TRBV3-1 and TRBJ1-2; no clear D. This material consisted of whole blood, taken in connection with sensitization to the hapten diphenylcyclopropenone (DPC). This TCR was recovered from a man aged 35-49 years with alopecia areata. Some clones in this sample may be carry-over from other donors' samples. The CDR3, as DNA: TGTGCCAGCAGCCCCGAGCTCGCTCGGGGCTACACCTTC. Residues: CASSPELARGYTF.